The rows below give T cell receptor beta chains drawn from one sample of a study of CD8 T cells in acute hepatitis C reinfection. Generated by immunoSEQ multiplex PCR, the TCRdb table keeps only in-frame clones and is missing some. Here the sample spans tens of thousands of clones, 80% to 90% being singletons. The material sequenced was naive CD8+ T cells from PBMCs. All receptors derive from a woman aged 18-30 years who spontaneously cleared hepatitis C infection. Each CDR3 is given with its conserved first and last residue. The D gene is left open where the match is weak. Size is stated for part of the rows, as once, few or many counts, or as a class when the clone is expanded.

clone_size: .
j_call: TRBJ1-1
v_call: TRBV9
d_call: .
cdr3_aa: CASSAHEVGPGSEAFF
cdr3_nt: TGTGCCAGCAGCGCCCATGAGGTTGGGCCGGGGTCTGAAGCTTTCTTT

clone_size: once
j_call: TRBJ2-3
v_call: TRBV7-8
d_call: .
cdr3_aa: CASSQGSSDTQYF
cdr3_nt: TGTGCCAGCAGTCAGGGGTCCTCAGATACGCAGTATTTT

clone_size: .
j_call: TRBJ2-2
v_call: TRBV29-1
d_call: .
cdr3_aa: CSVEDSSKGELFF
cdr3_nt: TGCAGCGTTGAAGACTCCTCTAAAGGGGAGCTGTTTTTT

clone_size: .
j_call: TRBJ2-5
v_call: TRBV5-1
d_call: .
cdr3_aa: CASSLTVQETQYF
cdr3_nt: TGCGCCAGCAGCTTGACAGTCCAAGAGACCCAGTACTTC

clone_size: .
j_call: TRBJ2-7
v_call: TRBV6-5
d_call: .
cdr3_aa: CASSYAMGTLSYEQYF
cdr3_nt: TGTGCCAGCAGTTACGCGATGGGGACCTTATCCTACGAGCAGTACTTC

clone_size: .
j_call: TRBJ1-4
v_call: TRBV2
d_call: .
cdr3_aa: CASNEGRANEKLFF
cdr3_nt: TGTGCCAGCAACGAGGGACGTGCTAATGAAAAACTGTTTTTT

clone_size: .
j_call: TRBJ2-3
v_call: TRBV7-9
d_call: TRBD1
cdr3_aa: CASSLGDRGITDTQYF
cdr3_nt: TGTGCCAGCAGCTTAGGGGACAGGGGAATTACAGATACGCAGTATTTT

clone_size: .
j_call: TRBJ2-2
v_call: TRBV27
d_call: .
cdr3_aa: CASGGTGELFF
cdr3_nt: TGTGCCAGCGGGGGCACCGGGGAGCTGTTTTTT

clone_size: .
j_call: TRBJ2-2
v_call: TRBV4-1
d_call: TRBD1
cdr3_aa: CASSRGTGGGGELFF
cdr3_nt: TGCGCCAGCAGCCGAGGGACAGGGGGCGGCGGGGAGCTGTTTTTT

clone_size: .
j_call: TRBJ1-1
v_call: TRBV25-1
d_call: .
cdr3_aa: CASFWNTEAFF
cdr3_nt: TGTGCCAGCTTCTGGAACACTGAAGCTTTCTTT

clone_size: .
j_call: TRBJ2-1
v_call: TRBV7-9
d_call: .
cdr3_aa: CASSLLSGETYNEQFF
cdr3_nt: TGTGCCAGCAGCTTATTATCTGGCGAGACCTACAATGAGCAGTTCTTC

clone_size: .
j_call: TRBJ2-1
v_call: TRBV27
d_call: TRBD2
cdr3_aa: CATSGASGIGWEQFF
cdr3_nt: TGTGCCACCTCGGGGGCTAGCGGGATAGGGTGGGAGCAGTTCTTC

clone_size: .
j_call: TRBJ2-7
v_call: TRBV11-1
d_call: .
cdr3_aa: CASSFSAPGYEQYF
cdr3_nt: TGTGCCAGCAGCTTCAGTGCCCCGGGCTACGAGCAGTACTTC

clone_size: .
j_call: TRBJ1-1
v_call: TRBV5-1
d_call: .
cdr3_aa: CASSPRHITPNTEAFF
cdr3_nt: TGCGCCAGCAGCCCACGACACATAACACCTAACACTGAAGCTTTCTTT